These 9 T cell receptor beta chains were all obtained from the same sample, sequenced in a study of tumor-infiltrating lymphocytes in oesophageal squamous cell carcinoma. A single record per CDR3 protein comes from TCRdb applying MiXCR to the reads. The sample holds roughly 12,000 distinct CDR3 sequences, roughly 60% seen once. Source material: blood. The receptors stem from a female donor with esophageal squamous cell carcinoma.

J is TRBJ1-6 and V is TRBV7-2, with 7 bases fitting TRBD1. Trimming at V came to 5 bases and at J to 9 bases, leaving 10 bases not matched to a gene. CDR3 length: 15 amino acids. Germline V gene lookup returns CDR1 SGHTA and CDR2 FQGNSA. CDR3 amino acids: CASSTRQGGGSPLHF. Written as DNA, the CDR3 is TGTGCCAGCAGCACCCGACAGGGCGGTGGTTCACCCCTCCACTTT.

The rearrangement joins TRBV6-1 to TRBJ2-1; 8 nucleotides match TRBD1. The DNA end lines up better with TRBJ2-7; the J call may be wrong. CDR3 length: 15 amino acids. From germline, CDR1 is MNHNS and CDR2 SASEGT. The CDR3 loop is CASSRRGTGVNEQYF. CDR3 nucleotides: TGTGCCAGCAGTAGACGCGGGACAGGAGTTAACGAGCAGTACTTC.

By share of the sample, this clonotype is medium-sized. The chain carries TRBV7-9 and TRBJ2-3; the D gene is possibly TRBD2 (6 bases). Per germline, CDR1 SEHNR and CDR2 FQNEAQ (reference sequence). V shed 0 bases and J shed 3 bases, with 10 bases lying between them. The CDR3 runs 15 residues. CDR3 amino acids: CASSLAGGSTDTQYF. DNA for the CDR3: TGTGCCAGCAGCTTAGCGGGAGGAAGTACAGATACGCAGTATTTT.

The V call is TRBV7-3, the J call TRBJ1-1; the D gene is possibly TRBD1 (6 bases). The J call could be wrong; TRBJ2-7 is a better fit for the DNA end. Germline lookup yields CDR1 SGHTA and CDR2 FQGTGA. CDR3 length: 14 residues. The DNA of the CDR3 is TGTGCCCACCGAGGGGGACCGCACTCCTACGAGCAGTACTTC. Residues: CAHRGGPHSYEQYF.

V gene TRBV11-3 combines with J gene TRBJ2-3; 9 nucleotides agree with TRBD1. The junction had 2 bases not matched to a gene; V was cut back by 3 bases and J by 4 bases. This CDR3 spans 14 amino acids. Germline V gene data show CDR1 as SGHNT and CDR2 as YENEEA. The CDR3 coding sequence is TGTGCCAGCAGCTTGGGGACAGGGCCAGATACGCAGTATTTT. This encodes CASSLGTGPDTQYF.

This rearrangement joins TRBV28 to TRBJ1-2; the D gene is possibly TRBD1 (5 bases). CDR1 and CDR2 from the germline V gene are MDHEN and SYDVKM. Trimming took off 3 bases at V and 0 bases at J, with 17 bases between the two ends. This CDR3 region has 17 residues. The CDR3 bases are TGTGCCAGCAGTTTTGAAGCGGGACTCTTAGCTAACTATGGCTACACCTTC. It specifies CASSFEAGLLANYGYTF.

The genes are TRBV24-1 and TRBJ2-2; 14 nucleotides match TRBD2. V gave up 4 bases and J gave up 7 bases; unmatched junction bases: 10. CDR3 length: 18 residues. The germline V gene has CDR1 KGHDR and CDR2 SFDVKD. CDR3 sequence: CATSDTPGTSGSGGELFF. DNA for the CDR3: TGTGCCACCAGTGACACACCCGGGACTAGCGGGAGCGGCGGGGAGCTGTTTTTT.

The gene calls are TRBV6-1 and TRBJ2-5; D remains ambiguous. The CDR3 extends over 13 amino acids. The germline V gene has CDR1 MNHNS and CDR2 SASEGT. V was cut by 4 bases and J by 1 base, with 7 bases left in between. The CDR3 nucleotides are TGTGCCAGCAGTGGGGTATCCCAAGAGACCCAGTACTTC. It yields the protein CASSGVSQETQYF.

V and J are TRBV7-6 and TRBJ1-2; D gene ambiguous. The V gene's germline CDR1 is SGHVS and CDR2 FNYEAQ. The CDR3 has 12 amino acids. Trimming removed 6 bases at V and 3 bases at J, with 8 bases between. CDR3 nucleotides: TGTGCCAGCAGGGTAGACTACTATGGCTACACCTTC. Translating gives CASRVDYYGYTF.